What follows are 31 T cell receptor beta chains derived from one specimen sequenced in a study of OX40 agonist ivuxolimab in advanced cancers. Profiled with immunoSEQ multiplex PCR; TCRdb holds only in-frame clones, not every one. The sample lists about 73,000 clones, more than 80% seen once, with roughly 0.5% in the top ten. The source was CD4+ or CD8+ T cells sorted from blood, collected in a trial of the OX40 agonist ivuxolimab. These receptors originate from an adult with an advanced solid tumor such as melanoma, head and neck, liver or kidney cancer.

The chain links TRBV21-1 to TRBJ2-1; the tabulated D call, TRBD2, remains unverified against the DNA. TRBV21-1 is designated a pseudogene. The CDR3 sequence is 14 residues long. Here the CDR3 DNA reads TGTGCCAGCAGCAAAGCGGCTAGCCGGAATGAGCAGTTCTTC. Encoded protein: CASSKAASRNEQFF.

The gene calls are TRBV19 and TRBJ2-7; D is undetermined. Germline V gene sequence: CDR1 LNHDA, CDR2 SQIVND (reference sequence). This CDR3 has 14 residues. V lost 5 bases and J 3 bases, leaving 14 bases between the germline ends. The CDR3 region is CASSASGPLYEQYF. The CDR3 DNA follows: TGTGCCAGTAGTGCGAGTGGCCCACTCTACGAGCAGTACTTC.

The DNA of the CDR3 is TGTGCCAGCAGTTATGGCCGCAATGAGCAGTTCTTC. It codes for CASSYGRNEQFF. V and J are TRBV6-5 and TRBJ2-1; D call uncertain. Trimming removed 3 bases at V and 6 bases at J, with 6 bases between. Germline loops: CDR1 MNHEY, CDR2 SVGAGI. The CDR3 is 12 amino acids.

This clone occurred a few times. The rearrangement links TRBV5-6 to TRBJ2-2; D perhaps matches TRBD2 (6 bases). Germline V gene sequence: CDR1 SGHDT, CDR2 YYEEEE. The CDR3 is made up of 17 amino acids. V was clipped by 3 bases and J by 2 bases, with 17 bases between them. The CDR3 here is CASSYKTGGVNTGELFF. The CDR3 DNA sequence: TGTGCCAGCAGCTATAAGACTGGCGGGGTTAACACCGGGGAGCTGTTTTTT.

In its sample, this clone was seen once. The chain carries TRBV14 and TRBJ2-7, with 7 bases aligning to TRBD1. CDR1 and CDR2 from the germline V gene are SGHDN and FVKESK. Trimming cost V 1 base and J 2 bases; bases outside gene matches: 5. The CDR3 has 15 amino acids. The CDR3 here is CASSQGGQGAYEQYF. In DNA, the CDR3 is TGTGCCAGCAGCCAAGGTGGGCAGGGGGCCTACGAGCAGTACTTC.

The chain employs TRBV5-1 and TRBJ2-4, with TRBD1 matching 9 bases. The V gene's germline CDR1 is SGHRS and CDR2 YFSETQ. The CDR3 consists of 15 residues. The trim removed 0 bases at V and 11 bases at J, leaving 9 bases unmatched. Written as DNA, the CDR3 is TGCGCCAGCAGCTTGGCTGGGGACAGGGTCGACGTTCAGTACTTC. It yields the protein CASSLAGDRVDVQYF.

This chain joins TRBV7-3 and TRBJ2-1; 10 bases map to TRBD2. The CDR3 contains 17 residues. The V and J ends lost 2 bases and 7 bases, in that order; junction bases with no gene match: 11. Germline V gene sequence: CDR1 SGHTA, CDR2 FQGTGA. CDR3 sequence (DNA): TGTGCCAGCAGCTTAGGGGCACTAGCGGGACTTGATAATGAGCAGTTCTTC. It translates to CASSLGALAGLDNEQFF.

V gene TRBV27 combines with J gene TRBJ2-7; TRBD2 aligns across 11 bases. CDR1 MNHEY and CDR2 SMNVEV come from the germline V gene (reference sequence). The CDR3 spans 14 residues. Germline trimming cut 5 bases from V and 4 bases from J; bases unmatched to any gene: 4. CDR3 sequence: CASSTTSGSYEQYF. The CDR3 region has the DNA TGTGCCAGCAGTACAACTAGCGGGAGTTACGAGCAGTACTTC.

This chain uses TRBV11-1 with TRBJ2-6; perhaps TRBD2 as D (6 bases). Trimming took 3 bases from V and 3 from J, leaving 9 bases between them. This CDR3 region has 15 residues. Per the germline V gene, CDR1 is SGHAT and CDR2 is FQDESV (reference sequence). The CDR3 loop is CASSFGGGGANVLTF. The CDR3 DNA follows: TGTGCCAGCAGCTTCGGGGGAGGTGGGGCCAACGTCCTGACTTTC.

The chain employs TRBV2 and TRBJ1-3; D is perhaps TRBD1 (6 bases). Germline V lookup: CDR1 SNHLY, CDR2 FYNNEI. The CDR3 is 13 residues long. The V end was cut by 10 bases, the J end by 0 bases, with 10 bases between. As DNA, the CDR3 is TGTGCCACCGAGGACAGCTCTGGAAACACCATATATTTT. Its translation is CATEDSSGNTIYF.

V and J are TRBV5-1 and TRBJ2-7; 11 nucleotides match TRBD1. Germline V gives CDR1 SGHRS, CDR2 YFSETQ. There are 14 residues in the CDR3. With 4 bases clipped from V and 7 bases from J, the junction kept 7 bases outside the gene matches. The chain's CDR3 is CASSRRTGGGEQYF. The CDR3 nucleotides read TGCGCCAGCAGCCGACGGACAGGGGGCGGGGAGCAGTACTTC.

J is TRBJ2-7 and V is TRBV7-6; 9 nucleotides agree with TRBD1. The V and J ends lost 5 bases and 7 bases, in that order; junction bases with no gene match: 6. Germline lookup yields CDR1 SGHVS and CDR2 FNYEAQ. The CDR3 contains 13 residues. The CDR3 DNA reads as TGTGCCAGCAGCCGTGGACAGGGGCGAGAGCAGTACTTC. It codes for CASSRGQGREQYF.

The rearrangement joins TRBV9 to TRBJ2-7; tentatively, D is TRBD2 (6 bases). Germline CDR1 and CDR2: SGDLS and YYNGEE. CDR3 length: 15 amino acids. V was trimmed by 4 bases and J by 3 bases, leaving 17 bases between them. The CDR3 DNA sequence: TGTGCCAGCAGCAAAAGTGGGACTTCGTACTACGAGCAGTACTTC. This codes for CASSKSGTSYYEQYF.

This clone was counted once. The rearrangement joins TRBV11-3 to TRBJ2-1; 12 nucleotides align to TRBD2. CDR1 and CDR2 from the germline V gene are SGHNT and YENEEA. The CDR3 totals 16 residues. With 1 base clipped from V and 5 bases from J, the junction kept 3 bases outside the gene matches. The CDR3 reads CASSLALAGGNNEQFF. In DNA form, the CDR3 reads TGTGCCAGCAGCTTAGCTCTAGCGGGGGGGAACAATGAGCAGTTCTTC.

The chain couples TRBV11-2 to TRBJ2-7; D might be TRBD1 (6 bases). The germline V gene has CDR1 SGHAT and CDR2 FQNNGV. CDR3 length: 17 amino acids. V dropped 1 base and J dropped 4 bases, with 20 bases sitting between them. CDR3 amino acids: CASSLALRLLGTYEQYF. As DNA, the CDR3 is TGTGCCAGCAGCTTAGCCCTTCGACTCCTGGGGACATACGAGCAGTACTTC. Supplemented by reference TRBV11-2 and TRBJ2-7, the full variable domain reads EAGVAQSPRYKIIEKRQSVAFWCNPISGHATLYWYQQILGQGPKLLIQFQNNGVVDDSQLPKDRFSAERLKGVDSTLKIQPAKLEDSAVYLCASSLALRLLGTYEQYFGPGTRLTVT.

This chain connects TRBV5-1 to TRBJ2-7, with TRBD2 matching 12 bases. CDR3 length: 15 residues. The trim removed 1 base at V and 4 bases at J, leaving 3 bases unmatched. Germline values: CDR1 SGHRS, CDR2 YFSETQ. CDR3 amino acids: CASSLTGTSGYEQYF. For the CDR3, the DNA is TGCGCCAGCAGCTTGACCGGGACTAGCGGGTACGAGCAGTACTTC.

This chain links TRBV10-3 with TRBJ2-1, with 7 bases that match TRBD2. The ends lost 7 bases at V and 0 bases at J; junction bases unmatched: 6. The germline V gene has CDR1 ENHRY and CDR2 SYGVKD. CDR3 size: 15 residues. In DNA form, the CDR3 reads TGTGCCATCAAAGCCGGGACTACCTCCTACAATGAGCAGTTCTTC. This gives the protein CAIKAGTTSYNEQFF.

The V and J genes are TRBV6-4 and TRBJ1-2; 7 bases are a match to TRBD1. The CDR3 is 15 amino acids. Trimming removed 4 bases from V and 4 bases from J; junction bases left unmatched: 9. CDR1 is MRHNA and CDR2 is SNTAGT in the germline V gene. DNA for the CDR3: TGTGCCAGCAGTGTTTGGGGACAGCATTTCTATGGCTACACCTTC. As protein: CASSVWGQHFYGYTF.

CDR3 sequence: CASSFGGAVYEQYF. The CDR3 nucleotides read TGTGCCAGCAGTTTTGGAGGGGCTGTCTACGAGCAGTACTTC. The chain couples TRBV27 to TRBJ2-7; maybe TRBD2 (6 bases). Germline V gives CDR1 MNHEY, CDR2 SMNVEV (reference sequence). CDR3 size: 14 residues. The V gene lost 3 bases and the J gene lost 3 bases, with 12 bases spanning the gap.

The CDR3 is CASSLGQGVQYF. Written as DNA, the CDR3 is TGTGCCAGCAGCTTAGGACAGGGTGTGCAGTACTTC. The rearrangement links TRBV7-9 to TRBJ2-7; TRBD1 matches at 7 bases. Germline-derived CDR1 and CDR2 are SEHNR and FQNEAQ (reference sequence). This CDR3 is built from 12 residues. J was trimmed by 9 bases and V by 1 base; bases with no gene match: 3.

The chain links TRBV5-1 to TRBJ2-6; 10 bases fit TRBD1. The germline gives CDR1 SGHRS, CDR2 YFSETQ. This CDR3 has 18 amino acids. Unmatched junction bases numbered 7, after V lost 4 bases and J lost 0 bases. The DNA for the CDR3 is TGCGCCAGCAGCCTCAGGACAGGGGGGTTCTCTGGGGCCAACGTCCTGACTTTC. Translation gives CASSLRTGGFSGANVLTF. Full variable domain (missing parts from reference TRBV5-1 and TRBJ2-6): KAGVTQTPRYLIKTRGQQVTLSCSPISGHRSVSWYQQTPGQGLQFLFEYFSETQRNKGNFPGRFSGRQFSNSRSEMNVSTLELGDSALYLCASSLRTGGFSGANVLTFGAGSRLTVL.

CDR3 region: CASSTGFRDGGYTF. CDR3 coding DNA: TGTGCCAGCAGCACGGGTTTCCGGGACGGGGGCTACACCTTC. The rearrangement uses TRBV6-5 and TRBJ1-2, with TRBD1 as a possible D gene (5 bases). The CDR3 sequence is 14 residues long. The germline gives CDR1 MNHEY, CDR2 SVGAGI. V lost 6 bases, J lost 8 bases, and 19 bases lay in between.

The rearrangement links TRBV6-1 to TRBJ2-7, with 9 bases aligning to TRBD1. The CDR3 has 13 residues. Germline CDR1 reads MNHNS; CDR2 reads SASEGT. V was pared by 4 bases and J by 6 bases, with 4 bases of the junction left unmatched. CDR3 loop: CASSGQGDLEQYF. The CDR3 DNA reads TGTGCCAGCAGTGGACAGGGGGACCTCGAGCAGTACTTC.

The chain combines TRBV15 with TRBJ1-2; 8 bases align to TRBD1. CDR3 length: 13 amino acids. The germline V gene has CDR1 LNHNV and CDR2 YYDKDF (reference sequence). Trimming took 5 bases from V and 3 from J; bases not matched to a gene: 2. CDR3 nucleotide sequence: TGTGCCACCAGCTCAGGGGGCGACTATGGCTACACCTTC. This sequence encodes CATSSGGDYGYTF.

The count of this clone is one. The V call is TRBV14, the J call TRBJ1-1; D is uncertain. V lost 1 base and J 1 base, leaving 7 bases between the germline ends. Germline loops: CDR1 SGHDN, CDR2 FVKESK. There are 14 residues in the CDR3. The CDR3 protein is CASSQGVANTEAFF. DNA for the CDR3: TGTGCCAGCAGCCAAGGGGTGGCGAACACTGAAGCTTTCTTT.

The rearrangement links TRBV11-3 to TRBJ2-5; TRBD2 matches 7 bases. This CDR3 region has 14 residues. J gave up 5 bases and V 1 base, and 4 bases lay outside the gene matches. The germline CDR1 and CDR2 sequences are SGHNT and YENEEA. The CDR3 DNA reads as TGTGCCAGCAGCTTAGGCGGGAGCACGGAGACCCAGTACTTC. This encodes CASSLGGSTETQYF.

This chain uses TRBV28 with TRBJ1-5; D is ambiguous. This CDR3 is 11 amino acids long. Looked up from germline, CDR1 is MDHEN and CDR2 is SYDVKM. Trimming took 3 bases from V and 6 from J, leaving 3 bases between them. The CDR3 protein is CASSLGQPQHF. As DNA, the CDR3 is TGTGCCAGCAGTTTGGGTCAGCCCCAGCATTTT. The entire variable domain, with the rest obtained from reference TRBV28 and TRBJ1-5, is as follows: DVKVTQSSRYLVKRTGEKVFLECVQDMDHENMFWYRQDPGLGLRLIYFSYDVKMKEKGDIPEGYSVSREKKERFSLILESASTNQTSMYLCASSLGQPQHFGDGTRLSIL.

J is TRBJ2-2 and V is TRBV5-1; 8 bases map to TRBD1. V lost 0 bases to trimming and J lost 8 bases; unmatched junction nucleotides: 9. Germline loops: CDR1 SGHRS, CDR2 YFSETQ. The CDR3 has 16 residues. CDR3 amino acids: CASSLAPQGARGELFF. DNA of the CDR3: TGCGCCAGCAGCTTGGCACCCCAGGGGGCAAGAGGGGAGCTGTTTTTT.

This clone was detected once. V gene TRBV29-1 combines with J gene TRBJ1-2; possible D gene TRBD1, 5 bases. Trimming removed 7 bases at V and 4 bases at J, with 13 bases between. CDR1 is SQVTM, CDR2 ANQGSEA, per germline. This CDR3 is built from 12 residues. As DNA, the CDR3 is TGCAGCGCTGGGACCGACTCCTATGGCTACACCTTC. Protein: CSAGTDSYGYTF.

The J gene is TRBJ2-1, the V gene TRBV7-9; the match to TRBD2 covers 11 bases. Unmatched junction bases numbered 13, after V lost 4 bases and J lost 8 bases. The CDR3 contains 17 residues. The germline CDR1 and CDR2 sequences are SEHNR and FQNEAQ (reference sequence). CDR3 nucleotide sequence: TGTGCCAGCAGCTCCGGGGGCTTAGCGGGAGGGGCACATGAGCAGTTCTTC. This translates into CASSSGGLAGGAHEQFF.

V and J are TRBV11-2 and TRBJ2-4; 7 positions match TRBD1. The CDR3 is made up of 15 amino acids. V was clipped by 4 bases and J by 7 bases; unmatched bases: 10. Germline CDR1 reads SGHAT; CDR2 reads FQNNGV. DNA for the CDR3: TGTGCCAGCAGCTGGAAAAGGGGACAGTTCAACATTCAGTACTTC. Amino acids: CASSWKRGQFNIQYF.